Listed here is a single T cell receptor beta chain. Antigen specificity is unknown. Molecular barcoding with unique molecular identifiers was used for the TCRbeta library. MiXCR, applied by TCRdb to the PCR reads, yields one record per CDR3 protein. The sample shows hundreds of thousands of distinct CDR3 sequences, under 15% of them seen only once. The data belong to a study of T-cell reconstitution after alpha-beta-depleted transplantation in children. Study results and limitations: T-cell counts and diversity at one year following transplant were attributed mainly to newly produced T cells. Surviving recipient cells, namely T cells and thymic progenitors, were the source of high day-60 TCRbeta diversity in some patients. Several hundred graft clones that had expanded were reportedly the source of alpha-beta T cells about two months after transplant.

Between the trimmed V and J ends, which lost 7 bases and 4 bases, there was a span of 17 bases. Per germline, CDR1 SNHLY and CDR2 FYNNEI. The length of the CDR3 is 15 residues. This specimen was PBMCs, mostly from graft donor cells, taken 360 days after TCRalphabeta/CD19-depleted stem cell transplant. The sequence was collected from a male patient aged 5 to 17 who had a stem cell transplant for acute myeloid leukemia, so the T cells may come from the graft donor. The chain carries TRBV2 and TRBJ2-1, with a tentative D call TRBD1 (5 bases). The CDR3 loop is CASTLTVVKYNEQFF. CDR3 bases: TGTGCCAGCACCCTGACAGTCGTTAAGTACAATGAGCAGTTCTTC.